One and the same sample provided the 28 T cell receptor beta chains below, sequenced in a study of vaccination and CD4 T cells after COVID-19. Sample treatment: approximately 9-day PBMC culture with coronavirus spike peptide pools or control peptides (ViraFEST assay). No antigen has been identified for these receptors. An Oncomine TCR Beta short-read assay was used to sequence the DNA from cultured CD4+ T cells. TCRdb re-derived calls from the PCR reads in MiXCR, one entry per CDR3 protein. The top ten hold more than 40% of the sample, which has 8,000 or so distinct CDR3 sequences, approximately 55% seen once. Sequenced material: CD4+ T cells from blood, cultured in vitro. The source of these receptors is a human donor who had recovered from COVID-19.

The chain carries TRBV7-9 and TRBJ1-1; D unresolved. Trimming pared 1 base from V and 5 bases from J, leaving 11 bases between. This CDR3 has 14 amino acids. From germline, CDR1 is SEHNR and CDR2 FQNEAQ (reference sequence). CDR3 protein: CASSLDRFTTEAFF. CDR3 DNA: TGTGCCAGCAGCTTAGATAGGTTTACGACTGAAGCTTTCTTT.

The chain uses TRBV5-1 and TRBJ1-5; D gene ambiguous. This CDR3 is built from 15 residues. Trimming stripped 0 bases from V and 3 bases from J, with 10 bases between. Looked up from germline, CDR1 is SGHRS and CDR2 is YFSETQ. CDR3 nucleotides: TGCGCCAGCAGCTTGGATGGGGTTCACAATCAGCCCCAGCATTTT. It yields the protein CASSLDGVHNQPQHF.

This sequence joins TRBV6-1 and TRBJ1-5, with TRBD1 identical over 10 bases. The CDR3 is 18 amino acids. CDR1 is MNHNS, CDR2 SASEGT, per germline. V was pared by 5 bases and J by 2 bases, with 12 bases of the junction left unmatched. The CDR3 sequence is CASSPRTTGTGGNQPQHF. The CDR3, as DNA: TGTGCCAGCAGTCCAAGGACAACGGGGACAGGGGGCAATCAGCCCCAGCATTTT.

The gene calls are TRBV6-5 and TRBJ2-5, with a tentative D call TRBD2 (6 bases). Trimming took off 3 bases at V and 5 bases at J, with 16 bases between the two ends. Per germline, CDR1 MNHEY and CDR2 SVGAGI. This CDR3 region has 15 residues. CDR3 in amino acids: CASSYLGSGGETQYF. As DNA, the CDR3 is TGTGCCAGCAGTTATTTAGGCTCTGGAGGGGAGACCCAGTACTTC.

This chain connects TRBV15 to TRBJ1-2; D is undetermined. Trimming took 1 base from V and 5 from J, leaving 5 bases between them. The CDR3 totals 12 residues. Germline loops: CDR1 LNHNV, CDR2 YYDKDF (reference sequence). The CDR3 DNA reads as TGTGCCACCAGCAGAGGACGGTATGGCTACACCTTC. Its translation: CATSRGRYGYTF. Full variable domain (rest looked up from reference TRBV15 and TRBJ1-2): DAMVIQNPRYQVTQFGKPVTLSCSQTLNHNVMYWYQQKSSQAPKLLFHYYDKDFNNEADTPDNFQSRRPNTSFCFLDIRSPGLGDTAMYLCATSRGRYGYTFGSGTRLTVV.

Comment on this clonotype: The germline gene is not matched at one end of the junction; a read error may be the cause. The genes are TRBV20-1 and TRBJ1-1; perhaps TRBD1 as D (6 bases). The V gene's germline CDR1 is DFQATT and CDR2 SNEGSKA (reference sequence). The CDR3 spans 17 residues. CDR3: CSARRQGTQIMNIEALF. CDR3 in DNA: TGCAGTGCTAGAAGGCAGGGGACTCAAATAATGAACATTGAAGCTCTCTTT.

V and J are TRBV7-9 and TRBJ2-5; no clear D. Germline CDR1 reads SEHNR; CDR2 reads FQNEAQ (reference sequence). The CDR3 totals 15 residues. V gave up 6 bases and J gave up 0 bases, with 14 bases separating them. The CDR3 reads CASSYIVGYQETQYF. CDR3 coding DNA: TGTGCCAGCAGTTACATAGTTGGGTACCAAGAGACCCAGTACTTC.

This sequence joins TRBV30 and TRBJ1-6; 8 positions match TRBD1. With 5 bases clipped from V and 9 bases from J, the junction kept 12 bases outside the gene matches. Germline values: CDR1 GTSNPN, CDR2 SVGIG (reference sequence). CDR3 length: 15 amino acids. CDR3: CAWGFTTTGGSPLHF. The CDR3 DNA follows: TGTGCCTGGGGTTTCACGACAACAGGGGGTTCACCCCTCCACTTT.

The V call is TRBV20-1, the J call TRBJ1-1, with D maybe TRBD1 (6 bases). Trimming stripped 2 bases from V and 3 bases from J, with 25 bases between. The germline V gene encodes CDR1 DFQATT and CDR2 SNEGSKA (reference sequence). CDR3 length equals 18 residues. This CDR3 reads CSARSKGFWGQGDTEAFF. CDR3 sequence (DNA): TGCAGTGCTAGAAGCAAGGGGTTTTGGGGGCAGGGAGACACTGAAGCTTTCTTT.

This clonotype was detected only a few times. This chain links TRBV4-1 with TRBJ1-1; the D gene is possibly TRBD1 (6 bases). Trimming took 0 bases from V and 4 from J, leaving 15 bases between them. Germline CDR1 MGHRA, CDR2 YSYEKL. The CDR3 consists of 16 residues. CDR3 sequence reads: CASSQDFGRGPTEAFF. The CDR3, as DNA: TGCGCCAGCAGCCAAGATTTTGGCAGGGGACCCACTGAAGCTTTCTTT.

This chain connects TRBV6-1 to TRBJ1-2; TRBD1 aligns across 7 bases. The CDR3 covers 14 residues. V was clipped by 6 bases and J by 4 bases; unmatched bases: 8. Germline assignment: CDR1 MNHNS and CDR2 SASEGT. DNA for the CDR3: TGTGCCAGCAGCCGCACAGGGGTGGGCTATGGCTACACCTTC. Protein: CASSRTGVGYGYTF.

The CDR3 reads CASSGRTGGGEDTQYF. The CDR3 nucleotides read TGTGCCAGCAGTGGGCGGACAGGGGGGGGAGAGGATACGCAGTATTTT. J is TRBJ2-3 and V is TRBV25-1, with 10 bases aligning to TRBD1. Germline CDR1 reads MGHDK; CDR2 reads SYGVNS. V lost 4 bases, J lost 6 bases, and 10 bases stayed unmatched. This CDR3 has 16 residues.

The rearrangement joins TRBV18 to TRBJ1-5; maybe TRBD1 (5 bases). CDR3 length: 14 amino acids. The V gene's germline CDR1 is KGHSH and CDR2 LQKENI. Trimming shortened V by 3 bases and J by 7 bases, and 13 bases separated the two germline ends. The CDR3 loop reads CASSPSGGNQPQHF. CDR3 DNA: TGTGCCAGCTCACCGTCCGGGGGAAACCAGCCCCAGCATTTT.

The chain couples TRBV20-1 to TRBJ2-7, with D possibly being TRBD2 (6 bases). This CDR3 contains 13 residues. Trimming left V 2 bases short and J 3 bases short, with 11 bases between. Germline values: CDR1 DFQATT, CDR2 SNEGSKA (reference sequence). CDR3 in amino acids: CSARSAGIYEQYF. CDR3 DNA: TGCAGTGCTAGATCTGCGGGGATCTACGAGCAGTACTTC.

V gene TRBV6-1 combines with J gene TRBJ1-2; a weak D match, TRBD1 (5 bases). Trimming cost V 9 bases and J 6 bases, with 20 bases left between them. The CDR3 consists of 14 residues. Germline V gene sequence: CDR1 MNHNS, CDR2 SASEGT. CDR3 sequence reads: CASARATGVDGYTF. For the CDR3, the DNA is TGTGCCAGTGCAAGGGCCACGGGGGTGGATGGCTACACCTTC.

There are a few counts of this clonotype. This chain links TRBV25-1 with TRBJ2-5; D is unclear. This CDR3 is built from 14 residues. Germline CDR1 and CDR2: MGHDK and SYGVNS. The germline V and J ends were trimmed by 3 bases and 2 bases, with 10 bases remaining between them. CDR3 region: CASSEITTQETQYF. The CDR3 region has the DNA TGTGCCAGCAGTGAGATAACAACTCAAGAGACCCAGTACTTC.

J is TRBJ2-3 and V is TRBV7-2; 7 nucleotides match TRBD1. Germline CDR1 is SGHTA and CDR2 is FQGNSA. There are 17 residues in the CDR3. The J segment lost 4 bases and the V segment lost 5 bases, leaving 15 bases of the junction unmatched. CDR3 nucleotides: TGTGCCAGCAGCCTGTCAGGTGGGGGACAGTCCTCAGATACGCAGTATTTT. Translation gives CASSLSGGGQSSDTQYF.

V is TRBV11-3 and J is TRBJ2-2; D might be TRBD1 (5 bases). The CDR3 has 14 residues. V was shortened by 9 bases and J by 5 bases, with 16 bases between the two germline ends. From germline, CDR1 is SGHNT and CDR2 YENEEA. CDR3 in DNA: TGTGCCAGTCAGCTGGGGCGTAGAACCGGGGAGCTGTTTTTT. Translating gives CASQLGRRTGELFF.

J is TRBJ1-4 and V is TRBV4-1; tentatively, D is TRBD1 (6 bases). The CDR3 has 16 amino acids. The germline V and J ends were trimmed by 7 bases and 5 bases, with 20 bases remaining between them. The germline V gene encodes CDR1 MGHRA and CDR2 YSYEKL. The CDR3 sequence is CASNRITGLGNEKLFF. The CDR3 region has the DNA TGCGCCAGCAACCGAATTACAGGGCTGGGAAATGAAAAACTGTTTTTT.

The chain employs TRBV5-8 and TRBJ1-3, with TRBD1 matching 7 bases. Germline lookup yields CDR1 SGHTS and CDR2 YDEGEE. The CDR3 runs 16 residues. V lost 4 bases, J lost 4 bases, and 11 bases stayed unmatched. The CDR3 DNA reads TGTGCCAGCAGCCGGGGACAGCCCTCCGGAGGAAACACCATATATTTT. This translates into CASSRGQPSGGNTIYF.

This clonotype was found a few times. The gene calls are TRBV12-3 or TRBV12-4 and TRBJ2-7; 7 bases match TRBD2. V lost 5 bases to trimming and J lost 0 bases; unmatched junction nucleotides: 10. This CDR3 spans 16 amino acids. CDR3 sequence (DNA): TGTGCCAGCAGTGGGGGAGGGCGGGGTAGCTCCTACGAGCAGTACTTC. This sequence encodes CASSGGGRGSSYEQYF.

This chain connects TRBV12-3 or TRBV12-4 to TRBJ1-1, with D maybe TRBD1 (5 bases). Trimming pared 7 bases from V and 3 bases from J, leaving 9 bases between. The CDR3 loop spans 12 amino acids. This CDR3 is CASKLGDTEAFF. DNA for the CDR3: TGTGCCAGCAAGTTAGGGGACACTGAAGCTTTCTTT.

There are a few counts of this clonotype. The V and J genes are TRBV19 and TRBJ1-2, with a tentative D call TRBD1 (6 bases). Germline CDR1 and CDR2: LNHDA and SQIVND (reference sequence). The CDR3 is 15 amino acids. Between the trimmed V and J ends, which lost 3 bases and 8 bases, there was a span of 19 bases. The CDR3 DNA reads TGTGCCAGTAGTATTCCGACAGGAAGTACGGGCGGCTACACCTTC. Translation gives CASSIPTGSTGGYTF. The whole variable domain, remainder taken from reference TRBV19 and TRBJ1-2, is DGGITQSPKYLFRKEGQNVTLSCEQNLNHDAMYWYRQDPGQGLRLIYYSQIVNDFQKGDIAEGYSVSREKKESFPLTVTSAQKNPTAFYLCASSIPTGSTGGYTFGSGTRLTVV.

V gene TRBV6-5 combines with J gene TRBJ2-1; D unclear. Germline V gives CDR1 MNHEY, CDR2 SVGAGI. Trimming left V 2 bases short and J 7 bases short, with 9 bases between. CDR3 length: 13 residues. The CDR3 region has the DNA TGTGCCAGCAGTTACAGACACCGAAATGAGCAGTTCTTC. Its translation: CASSYRHRNEQFF.

The chain combines TRBV20-1 with TRBJ1-2; no firm D call. From germline, CDR1 is DFQATT and CDR2 SNEGSKA (reference sequence). CDR3 length: 13 residues. The V gene lost 5 bases and the J gene lost 2 bases, with 12 bases spanning the gap. The CDR3: CSAPEVHNYGYTF. The CDR3 bases are TGCAGTGCTCCTGAGGTGCACAACTATGGCTACACCTTC.

This clonotype showed up just a few times. The rearrangement links TRBV6-1 to TRBJ2-2, with D possibly being TRBD2 (6 bases). Trimming cost V 6 bases and J 1 base, with 12 bases left between them. The CDR3 runs to 15 residues. Per the germline V gene, CDR1 is MNHNS and CDR2 is SASEGT. DNA for the CDR3: TGTGCCAGCAGGGGGGGTTTATGGAACACCGGGGAGCTGTTTTTT. It codes for CASRGGLWNTGELFF.

The rearrangement uses TRBV6-2 or TRBV6-3 and TRBJ2-7; unclear D gene. Trimming shortened V by 0 bases and J by 9 bases, and 15 bases separated the two germline ends. In germline, CDR1 is MNHEY, CDR2 SVGEGT. The CDR3 consists of 14 residues. The CDR3 here is CASSYSGTAFGQYF. The CDR3 DNA reads as TGTGCCAGCAGTTACTCCGGTACGGCTTTCGGGCAGTACTTC.

V gene TRBV27 combines with J gene TRBJ1-5, with D tentatively TRBD1 (5 bases). V was cut by 3 bases and J by 2 bases, with 14 bases left in between. CDR3 length: 16 residues. The germline CDR1 and CDR2 sequences are MNHEY and SMNVEV (reference sequence). The CDR3 reads CASSFGTPGRNQPQHF. CDR3 DNA sequence: TGTGCCAGCAGTTTTGGGACTCCAGGGCGCAATCAGCCCCAGCATTTT.